The source of this T cell receptor (beta chain) is a study of CD8 T cells in Susac syndrome. Study context: When blood was drawn, the patients with Susac syndrome were therapy-naive, on corticosteroids, or on intravenous immunoglobulin alone.

Reverse transcription of roughly 0.5 to 1 ug RNA was performed with random hexamers. The immunoSEQ assay covered 54 Vbeta and 13 Jbeta segments for CDR3. Using its own MiXCR run on the immunoSEQ multiplex PCR reads, TCRdb lists one record per CDR3 protein. The sample records 120,000 to 150,000 distinct CDR3 sequences, roughly 95% being singletons. The CDR3 length is 17 residues. Trimming pared 0 bases from V and 0 bases from J, leaving 12 bases between. Germline values: CDR1 MGHRA, CDR2 YSYEKL. TEMRA cells were FACS-enriched, with CD8+ and CD4+ T cells isolated negatively. Sequenced sample: CD4+ T cells from PBMCs. This chain uses TRBV4-1 with TRBJ2-1; a weak D match, TRBD2 (6 bases). The clonotype was recovered from a human donor with Susac syndrome. CDR3 coding DNA: TGCGCCAGCAGCCAAGAGGCTGCGGGAAGCTCCTACAATGAGCAGTTCTTC. Encoded protein: CASSQEAAGSSYNEQFF.